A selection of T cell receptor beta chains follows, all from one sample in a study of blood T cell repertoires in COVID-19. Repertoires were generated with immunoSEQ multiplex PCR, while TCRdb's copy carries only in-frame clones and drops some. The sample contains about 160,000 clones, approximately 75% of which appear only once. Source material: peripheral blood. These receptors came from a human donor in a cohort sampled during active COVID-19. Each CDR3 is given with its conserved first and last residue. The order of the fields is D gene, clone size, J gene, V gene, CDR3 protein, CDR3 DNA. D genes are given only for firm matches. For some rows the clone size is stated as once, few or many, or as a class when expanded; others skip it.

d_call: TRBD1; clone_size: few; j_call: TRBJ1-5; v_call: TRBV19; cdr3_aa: CASSIFQGASNQPQHF; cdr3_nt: TGTGCCAGTAGTATATTTCAGGGGGCGAGCAATCAGCCCCAGCATTTT
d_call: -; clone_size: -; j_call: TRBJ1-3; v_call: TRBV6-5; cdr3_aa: CASWFGGSGNTIYF; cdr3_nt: TGTGCCAGCTGGTTTGGAGGCTCTGGAAACACCATATATTTT
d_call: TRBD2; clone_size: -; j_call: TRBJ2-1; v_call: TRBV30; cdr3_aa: CAWSVGLAGTNEQFF; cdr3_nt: TGTGCCTGGAGTGTCGGGCTAGCGGGAACAAATGAGCAGTTCTTC
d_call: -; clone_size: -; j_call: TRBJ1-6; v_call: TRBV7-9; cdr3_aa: CASSLDTNSPLHF; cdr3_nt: TGTGCCAGCAGCTTAGACACCAATTCACCCCTCCACTTT
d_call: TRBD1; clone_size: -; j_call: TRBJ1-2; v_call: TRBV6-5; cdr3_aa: CASRGQGRGYGYTF; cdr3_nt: TGTGCCAGCAGGGGACAGGGTAGAGGCTATGGCTACACCTTC
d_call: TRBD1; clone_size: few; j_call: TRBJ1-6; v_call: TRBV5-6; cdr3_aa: CASSPTFNRGRSPLHF; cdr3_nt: TGTGCCAGCAGCCCAACCTTCAACAGGGGGCGTTCACCCCTCCACTTT
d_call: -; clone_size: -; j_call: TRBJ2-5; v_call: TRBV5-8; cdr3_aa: CASSTNTGQGETQYF; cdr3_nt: TGTGCCAGCAGCACAAACACAGGGCAAGGGGAGACCCAGTACTTC
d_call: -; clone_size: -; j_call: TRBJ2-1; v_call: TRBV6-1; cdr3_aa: CASSESSQGGFRGQFF; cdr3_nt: TGTGCCAGCAGTGAATCCTCCCAGGGGGGCTTTAGAGGGCAGTTCTTC
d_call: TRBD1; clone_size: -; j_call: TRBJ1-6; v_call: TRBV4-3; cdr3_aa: CASSQEGGQASSYNSPLHF; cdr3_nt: TGCGCCAGCAGCCAAGAGGGGGGACAGGCGAGCTCCTATAATTCACCCCTCCACTTT
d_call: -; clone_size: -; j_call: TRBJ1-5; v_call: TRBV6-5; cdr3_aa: CASSWTAPSGQPQHF; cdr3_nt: TGTGCCAGCAGTTGGACTGCTCCAAGTGGTCAGCCCCAGCATTTT
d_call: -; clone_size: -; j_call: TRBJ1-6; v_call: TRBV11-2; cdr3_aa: CASSLEGGRNSPLHF; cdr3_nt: TGTGCCAGCAGCTTAGAGGGGGGGCGAAATTCACCCCTCCACTTT
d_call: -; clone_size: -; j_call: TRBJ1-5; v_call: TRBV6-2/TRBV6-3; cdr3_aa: CASSRFGGGARSNQPQHF; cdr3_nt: TGTGCCAGCAGCCGATTCGGTGGGGGGGCGAGGAGCAATCAGCCCCAGCATTTT
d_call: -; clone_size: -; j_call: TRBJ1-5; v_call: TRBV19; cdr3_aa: CASSIGTGEARHF; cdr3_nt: TGTGCCAGTAGTATAGGTACGGGGGAGGCTAGGCATTTT
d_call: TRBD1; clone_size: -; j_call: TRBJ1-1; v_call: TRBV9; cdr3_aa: CASSPRGTDKGEAFF; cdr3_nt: TGTGCCAGCAGCCCCCGAGGGACAGATAAGGGCGAAGCTTTCTTT